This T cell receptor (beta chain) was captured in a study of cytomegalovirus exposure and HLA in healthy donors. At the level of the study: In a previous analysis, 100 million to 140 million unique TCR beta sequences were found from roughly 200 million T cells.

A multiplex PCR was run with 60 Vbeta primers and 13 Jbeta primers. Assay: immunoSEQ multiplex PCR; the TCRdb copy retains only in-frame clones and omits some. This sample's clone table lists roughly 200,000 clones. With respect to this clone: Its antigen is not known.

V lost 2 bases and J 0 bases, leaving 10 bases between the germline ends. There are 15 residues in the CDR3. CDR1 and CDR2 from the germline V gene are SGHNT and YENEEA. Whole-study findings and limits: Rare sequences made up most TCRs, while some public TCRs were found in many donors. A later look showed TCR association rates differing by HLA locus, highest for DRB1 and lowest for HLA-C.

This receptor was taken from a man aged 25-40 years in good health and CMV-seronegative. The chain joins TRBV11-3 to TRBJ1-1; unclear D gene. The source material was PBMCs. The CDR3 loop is CASSLSEAMNTEAFF. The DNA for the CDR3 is TGTGCCAGCAGCTTATCCGAGGCCATGAACACTGAAGCTTTCTTT. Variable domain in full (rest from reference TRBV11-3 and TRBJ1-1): EAGVVQSPRYKIIEKKQPVAFWCNPISGHNTLYWYLQNLGQGPELLIRYENEEAVDDSQLPKDRFSAERLKGVDSTLKIQPAELGDSAVYLCASSLSEAMNTEAFFGQGTRLTVV.